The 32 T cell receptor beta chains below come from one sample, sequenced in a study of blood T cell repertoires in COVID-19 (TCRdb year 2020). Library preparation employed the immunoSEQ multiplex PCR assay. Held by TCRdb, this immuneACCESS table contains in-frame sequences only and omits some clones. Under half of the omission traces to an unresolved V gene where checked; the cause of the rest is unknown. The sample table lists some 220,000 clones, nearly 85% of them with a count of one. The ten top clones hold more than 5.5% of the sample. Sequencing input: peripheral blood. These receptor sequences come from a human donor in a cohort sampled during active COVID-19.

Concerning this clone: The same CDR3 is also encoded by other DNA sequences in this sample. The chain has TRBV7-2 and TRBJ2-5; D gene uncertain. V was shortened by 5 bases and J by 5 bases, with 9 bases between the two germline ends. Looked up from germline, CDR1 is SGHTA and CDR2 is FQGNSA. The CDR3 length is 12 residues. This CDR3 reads CASSPSLETQYF. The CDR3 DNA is TGTGCCAGCAGCCCCTCGTTGGAGACCCAGTACTTC.

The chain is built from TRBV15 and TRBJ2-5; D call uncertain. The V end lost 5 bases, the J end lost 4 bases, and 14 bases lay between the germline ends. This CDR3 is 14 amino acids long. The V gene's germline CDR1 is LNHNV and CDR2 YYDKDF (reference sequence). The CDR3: CATSPILQAETQYF. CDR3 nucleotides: TGTGCCACCAGCCCCATCCTTCAGGCAGAGACCCAGTACTTC.

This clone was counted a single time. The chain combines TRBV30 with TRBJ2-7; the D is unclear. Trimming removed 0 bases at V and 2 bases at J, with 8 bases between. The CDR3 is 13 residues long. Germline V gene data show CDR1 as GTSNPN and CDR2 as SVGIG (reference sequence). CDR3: CAWSVRLTYEQYF. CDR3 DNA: TGTGCCTGGAGTGTCAGATTGACCTACGAGCAGTACTTC.

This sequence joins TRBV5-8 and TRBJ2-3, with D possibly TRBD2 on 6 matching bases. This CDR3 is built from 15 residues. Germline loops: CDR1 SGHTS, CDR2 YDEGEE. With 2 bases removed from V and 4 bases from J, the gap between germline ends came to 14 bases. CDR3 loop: CASSFGGPLSDTQYF. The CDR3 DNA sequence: TGTGCCAGCAGCTTCGGGGGACCCCTTTCAGATACGCAGTATTTT.

The CDR3 loop reads CATRGTGQETQYF. The CDR3 DNA follows: TGTGCCACCAGGGGGACAGGGCAAGAGACCCAGTACTTC. The rearrangement joins TRBV24-1 to TRBJ2-5, with 9 bases matching TRBD1. This CDR3 comprises 13 residues. CDR1 and CDR2 (germline): KGHDR, SFDVKD. Trimming removed 7 bases from V and 2 bases from J; junction bases left unmatched: 1.

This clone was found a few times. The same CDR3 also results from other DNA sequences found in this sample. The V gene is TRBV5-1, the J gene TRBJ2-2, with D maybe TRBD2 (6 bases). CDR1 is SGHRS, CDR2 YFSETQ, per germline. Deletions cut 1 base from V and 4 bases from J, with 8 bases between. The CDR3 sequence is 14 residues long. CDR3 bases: TGCGCCAGCAGCTTGTCCGGGAGCACCGGGGAGCTGTTTTTT. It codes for CASSLSGSTGELFF.

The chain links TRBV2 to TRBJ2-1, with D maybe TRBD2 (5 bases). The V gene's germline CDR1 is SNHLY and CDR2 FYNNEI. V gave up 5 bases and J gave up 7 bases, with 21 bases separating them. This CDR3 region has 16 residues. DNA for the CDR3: TGTGCCAGCAGTCTTCAGCGGACCCCTATGTTAAATGAGCAGTTCTTC. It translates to CASSLQRTPMLNEQFF.

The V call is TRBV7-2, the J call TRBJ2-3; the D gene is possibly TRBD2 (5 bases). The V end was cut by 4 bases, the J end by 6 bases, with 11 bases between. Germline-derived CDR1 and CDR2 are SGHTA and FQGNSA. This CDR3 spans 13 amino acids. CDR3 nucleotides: TGTGCCAGCAGCTCGCTCCCGGGGGATACGCAGTATTTT. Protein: CASSSLPGDTQYF.

The CDR3 spells CASSPLGLRNEKLFF. The CDR3 bases are TGTGCCAGCAGCCCACTGGGACTTAGGAATGAAAAACTGTTTTTT. This chain joins TRBV7-9 and TRBJ1-4, with D possibly TRBD1 on 5 matching bases. Looked up from germline, CDR1 is SEHNR and CDR2 is FQNEAQ (reference sequence). The ends were cut back, 5 bases at V and 5 bases at J, with 15 bases in the middle. This CDR3 is 15 amino acids long.

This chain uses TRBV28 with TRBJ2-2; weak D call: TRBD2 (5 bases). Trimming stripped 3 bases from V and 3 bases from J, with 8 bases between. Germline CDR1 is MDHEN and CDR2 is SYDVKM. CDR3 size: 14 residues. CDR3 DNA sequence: TGTGCCAGCAGTTTGATCGGGGACACCGGGGAGCTGTTTTTT. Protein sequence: CASSLIGDTGELFF.

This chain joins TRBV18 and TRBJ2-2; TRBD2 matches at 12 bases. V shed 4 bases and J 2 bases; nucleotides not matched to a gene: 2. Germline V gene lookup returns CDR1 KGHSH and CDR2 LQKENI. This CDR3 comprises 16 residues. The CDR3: CASSRTSGANTGELFF. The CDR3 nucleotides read TGTGCCAGCTCACGGACTAGCGGGGCTAACACCGGGGAGCTGTTTTTT.

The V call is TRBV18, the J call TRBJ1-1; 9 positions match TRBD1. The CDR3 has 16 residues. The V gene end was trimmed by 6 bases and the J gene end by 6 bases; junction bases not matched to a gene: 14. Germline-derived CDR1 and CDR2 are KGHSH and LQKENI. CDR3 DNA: TGTGCCAGCTCGCGCGAAACCGGACAGGGGAGCCCTGAAGCTTTCTTT. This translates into CASSRETGQGSPEAFF.

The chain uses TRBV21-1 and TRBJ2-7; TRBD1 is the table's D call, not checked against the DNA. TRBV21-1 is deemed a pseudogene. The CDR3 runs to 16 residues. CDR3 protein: CASSPWASHLYYEQYF. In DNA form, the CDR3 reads TGTGCCAGCAGCCCTTGGGCTTCCCACCTTTACTACGAGCAGTACTTC.

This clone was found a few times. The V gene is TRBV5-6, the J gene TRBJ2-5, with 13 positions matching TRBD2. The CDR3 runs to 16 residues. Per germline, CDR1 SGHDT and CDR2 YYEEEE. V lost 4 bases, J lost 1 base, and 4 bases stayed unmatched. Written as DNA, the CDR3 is TGTGCCAGCAGCGTGGGACTAGCGGGGATCCAAGAGACCCAGTACTTC. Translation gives CASSVGLAGIQETQYF. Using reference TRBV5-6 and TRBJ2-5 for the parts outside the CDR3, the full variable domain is DAGVTQSPTHLIKTRGQQVTLRCSPKSGHDTVSWYQQALGQGPQFIFQYYEEEERQRGNFPDRFSGHQFPNYSSELNVNALLLGDSALYLCASSVGLAGIQETQYFGPGTRLLVL.

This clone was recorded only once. The CDR3, as DNA: TGTGCCAGCAGTGTGGGGGGGCTTGACTATGGCTACACCTTC. It encodes CASSVGGLDYGYTF. This chain links TRBV25-1 with TRBJ1-2; TRBD1 is a possible D gene (6 bases). This CDR3 contains 14 residues. CDR1 and CDR2 (germline): MGHDK, SYGVNS. Deletions cut 4 bases from V and 3 bases from J, with 12 bases between.

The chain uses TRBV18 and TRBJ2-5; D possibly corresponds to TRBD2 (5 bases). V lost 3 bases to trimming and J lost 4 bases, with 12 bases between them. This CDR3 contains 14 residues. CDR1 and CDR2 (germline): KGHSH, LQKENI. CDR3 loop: CASSPAGARETQYF. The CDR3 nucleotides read TGTGCCAGCTCACCGGCGGGCGCTCGAGAGACCCAGTACTTC.

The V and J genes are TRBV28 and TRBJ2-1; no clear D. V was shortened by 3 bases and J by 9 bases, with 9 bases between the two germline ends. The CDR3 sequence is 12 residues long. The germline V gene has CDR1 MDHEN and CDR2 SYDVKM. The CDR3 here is CASSFPISEQFF. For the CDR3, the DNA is TGTGCCAGCAGTTTCCCCATTAGTGAGCAGTTCTTC.

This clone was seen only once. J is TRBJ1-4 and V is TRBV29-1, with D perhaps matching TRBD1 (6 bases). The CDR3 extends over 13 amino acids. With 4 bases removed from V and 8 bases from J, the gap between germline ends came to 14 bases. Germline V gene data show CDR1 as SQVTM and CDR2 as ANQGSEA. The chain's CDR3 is CSVGRQGNEKLFF. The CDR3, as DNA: TGCAGCGTTGGGCGGCAGGGGAACGAAAAACTGTTTTTT.

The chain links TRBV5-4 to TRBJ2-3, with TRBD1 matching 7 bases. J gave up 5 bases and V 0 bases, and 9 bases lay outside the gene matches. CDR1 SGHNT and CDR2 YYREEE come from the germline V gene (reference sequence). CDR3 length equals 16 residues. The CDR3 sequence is CASSLEQGFGGDTQYF. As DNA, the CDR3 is TGTGCCAGCAGCTTGGAACAGGGGTTCGGCGGAGATACGCAGTATTTT.

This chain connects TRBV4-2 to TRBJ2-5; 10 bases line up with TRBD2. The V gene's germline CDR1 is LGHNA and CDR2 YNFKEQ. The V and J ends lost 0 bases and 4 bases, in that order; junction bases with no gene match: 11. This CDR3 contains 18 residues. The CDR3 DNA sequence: TGTGCCAGCAGCCAAGAAAGTCTAGCGGGAGTTAGGGGAGAGACCCAGTACTTC. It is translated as CASSQESLAGVRGETQYF.

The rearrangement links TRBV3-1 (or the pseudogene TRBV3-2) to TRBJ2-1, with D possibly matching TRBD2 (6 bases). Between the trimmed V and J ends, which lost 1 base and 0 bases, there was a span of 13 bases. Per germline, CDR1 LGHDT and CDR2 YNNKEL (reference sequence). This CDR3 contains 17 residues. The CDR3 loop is CASSQVGGTFSYNEQFF. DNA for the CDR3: TGTGCCAGCAGCCAAGTTGGCGGGACCTTCTCCTACAATGAGCAGTTCTTC.

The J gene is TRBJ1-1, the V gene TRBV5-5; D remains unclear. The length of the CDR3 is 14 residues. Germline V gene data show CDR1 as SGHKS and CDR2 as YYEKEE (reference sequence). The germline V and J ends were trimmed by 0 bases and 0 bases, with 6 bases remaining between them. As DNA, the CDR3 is TGTGCCAGCAGCTTGGTTACGGTGAACACTGAAGCTTTCTTT. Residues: CASSLVTVNTEAFF.

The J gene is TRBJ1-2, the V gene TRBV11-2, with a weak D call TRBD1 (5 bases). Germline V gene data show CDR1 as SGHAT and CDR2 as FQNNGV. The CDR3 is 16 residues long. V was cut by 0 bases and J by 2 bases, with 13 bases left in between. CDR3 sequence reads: CASSLEGRRSNYGYTF. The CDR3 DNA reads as TGTGCCAGCAGCTTAGAGGGGCGACGGTCAAACTATGGCTACACCTTC.

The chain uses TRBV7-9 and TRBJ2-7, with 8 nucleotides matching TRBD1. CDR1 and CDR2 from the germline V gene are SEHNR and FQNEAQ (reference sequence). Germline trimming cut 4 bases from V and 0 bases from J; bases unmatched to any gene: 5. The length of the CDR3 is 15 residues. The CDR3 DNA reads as TGTGCCAGCAGCTCAGGGACAGGCAGCTCCTACGAGCAGTACTTC. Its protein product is CASSSGTGSSYEQYF.

The CDR3 protein is CASSLETGLSNYGYTF. The CDR3 DNA follows: TGCGCCAGCAGCTTGGAGACAGGGCTTTCTAACTATGGCTACACCTTC. The chain is built from TRBV5-1 and TRBJ1-2, with TRBD1 identical over 7 bases. CDR1 and CDR2 from the germline V gene are SGHRS and YFSETQ. Trimming at V came to 0 bases and at J to 0 bases, leaving 5 bases not matched to a gene. The CDR3 is made up of 16 amino acids.

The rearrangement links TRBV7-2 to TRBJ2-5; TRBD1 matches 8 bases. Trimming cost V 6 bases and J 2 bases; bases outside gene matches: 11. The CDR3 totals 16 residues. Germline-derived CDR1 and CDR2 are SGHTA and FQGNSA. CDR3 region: CASSHIDRGVQETQYF. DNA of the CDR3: TGTGCCAGCAGTCACATTGACAGGGGCGTACAAGAGACCCAGTACTTC.

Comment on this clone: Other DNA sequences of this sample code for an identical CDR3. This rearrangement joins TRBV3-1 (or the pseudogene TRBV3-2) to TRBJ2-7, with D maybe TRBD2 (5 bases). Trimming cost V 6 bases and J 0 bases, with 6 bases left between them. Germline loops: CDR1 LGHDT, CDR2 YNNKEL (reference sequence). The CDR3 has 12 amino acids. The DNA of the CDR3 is TGTGCCAGCAGGGACTCCTCCTACGAGCAGTACTTC. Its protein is CASRDSSYEQYF.

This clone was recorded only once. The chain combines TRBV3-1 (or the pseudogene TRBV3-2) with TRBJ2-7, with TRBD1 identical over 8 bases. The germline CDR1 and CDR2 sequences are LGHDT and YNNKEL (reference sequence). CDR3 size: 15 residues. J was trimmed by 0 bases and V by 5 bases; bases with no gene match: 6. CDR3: CASSLRTGSSYEQYF. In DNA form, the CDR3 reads TGTGCCAGCAGCTTGAGGACAGGGAGCTCCTACGAGCAGTACTTC.

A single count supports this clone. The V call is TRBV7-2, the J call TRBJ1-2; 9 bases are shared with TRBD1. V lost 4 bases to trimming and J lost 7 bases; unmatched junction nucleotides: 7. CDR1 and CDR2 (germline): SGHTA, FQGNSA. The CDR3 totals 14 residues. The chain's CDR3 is CASSSPNRGLGYTF. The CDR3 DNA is TGTGCCAGCAGCTCACCTAACAGGGGGCTTGGCTACACCTTC.

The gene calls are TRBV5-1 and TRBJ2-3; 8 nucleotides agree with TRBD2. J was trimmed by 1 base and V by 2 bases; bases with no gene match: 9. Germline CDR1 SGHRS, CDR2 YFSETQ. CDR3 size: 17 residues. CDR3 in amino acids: CASSFSLMRGGTDTQYF. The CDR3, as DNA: TGCGCCAGCAGCTTTTCCCTTATGCGGGGGGGCACAGATACGCAGTATTTT.

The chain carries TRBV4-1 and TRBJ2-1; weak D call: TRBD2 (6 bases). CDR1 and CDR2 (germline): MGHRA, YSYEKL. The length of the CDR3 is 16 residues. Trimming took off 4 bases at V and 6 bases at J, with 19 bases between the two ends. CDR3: CASSPHWRGEANEQFF. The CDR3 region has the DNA TGCGCCAGCAGCCCCCACTGGCGGGGCGAGGCCAATGAGCAGTTCTTC.

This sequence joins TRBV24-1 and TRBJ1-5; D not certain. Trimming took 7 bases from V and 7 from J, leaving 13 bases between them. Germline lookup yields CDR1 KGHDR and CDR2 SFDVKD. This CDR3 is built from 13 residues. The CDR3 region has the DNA TGTGCCACCAGGGACGGGGTACAGCAGCCCCAGCATTTT. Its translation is CATRDGVQQPQHF.